The 30 T cell receptor beta chains below were found in one sample sequenced in a study of blood T cell repertoires in COVID-19. The table came from immunoSEQ multiplex PCR; TCRdb's copy has only in-frame clones and leaves some out. The sample carries about 230,000 clones, around 83% recorded once. The material sequenced was peripheral blood. Receptors originate from a woman between 45 and 65 years old with acute or convalescent COVID-19.

Only a few counts were recorded for this clone. The chain uses TRBV7-2 and TRBJ1-3; TRBD1 matches at 7 bases. The length of the CDR3 is 15 residues. CDR1 SGHTA and CDR2 FQGNSA come from the germline V gene. Germline trimming cut 6 bases from V and 2 bases from J; bases unmatched to any gene: 7. In nucleotides, the CDR3 is TGTGCCAGCAGTTCAGCCACAGGGGCTGGAAACACCATATATTTT. Translated: CASSSATGAGNTIYF.

This clone came up a few times. The genes are TRBV19 and TRBJ2-1; D not certain. V lost 3 bases and J lost 9, with 15 bases in between. The CDR3 runs to 14 residues. Germline V lookup: CDR1 LNHDA, CDR2 SQIVND (reference sequence). The CDR3 sequence: CASSIYEVYAEQFF. The CDR3 DNA is TGTGCCAGTAGTATTTATGAGGTCTATGCTGAGCAGTTCTTC. The whole variable domain, filled in from reference TRBV19 and TRBJ2-1, reads DGGITQSPKYLFRKEGQNVTLSCEQNLNHDAMYWYRQDPGQGLRLIYYSQIVNDFQKGDIAEGYSVSREKKESFPLTVTSAQKNPTAFYLCASSIYEVYAEQFFGPGTRLTVL.

The gene calls are TRBV7-6 and TRBJ1-4, with no clear D. Germline V CDR1 and CDR2: SGHVS, FNYEAQ. The CDR3 contains 14 residues. Trimming removed 5 bases at V and 0 bases at J, with 7 bases between. The CDR3 DNA reads TGTGCCAGCAGCCCCAGTGCAACTAATGAAAAACTGTTTTTT. The encoded protein is CASSPSATNEKLFF.

The chain employs TRBV27 and TRBJ2-3; TRBD2 aligns across 8 bases. The V segment lost 5 bases and the J segment 2 bases; nucleotides outside the gene matches: 15. The CDR3 runs to 18 residues. Germline-derived CDR1 and CDR2 are MNHEY and SMNVEV (reference sequence). CDR3 in DNA: TGTGCCAGCAGTCGAGAACCTCTAGGAGCGGGGGTCACAGATACGCAGTATTTT. It encodes CASSREPLGAGVTDTQYF.

This clone was detected only once. Germline and junction disagree at one end, which may indicate a read error. The J gene is TRBJ1-3, the V gene TRBV7-9; D unresolved. The length of the CDR3 is 12 residues. Germline CDR1 and CDR2: SEHNR and FQNEAQ (reference sequence). CDR3 region: CASSLVGDTIYF. The CDR3 DNA reads as TGTGCCAGCAGCTTAGTTGGAGACACCATATATTTT.

The V gene is TRBV6-2 or TRBV6-3, the J gene TRBJ1-2; D uncertain. V lost 2 bases to trimming and J lost 7 bases, with 5 bases between them. Germline CDR1 is MNHEY and CDR2 is SVGEGT. This CDR3 region has 11 residues. The CDR3 nucleotides read TGTGCCAGCAGTTACGGCGGTGGCTACACCTTC. This translates into CASSYGGGYTF.

The chain couples TRBV27 to TRBJ2-2, with 9 positions matching TRBD1. The germline V gene encodes CDR1 MNHEY and CDR2 SMNVEV (reference sequence). The CDR3 contains 16 residues. Unmatched junction bases numbered 9, after V lost 6 bases and J lost 4 bases. CDR3 protein: CASSSAGTGTTGELFF. The CDR3 DNA reads as TGTGCCAGCAGCTCCGCCGGGACAGGGACCACCGGGGAGCTGTTTTTT.

This clone was seen once. This chain links TRBV19 with TRBJ2-5; the match to TRBD1 covers 8 bases. This CDR3 is 17 amino acids long. Germline V CDR1 and CDR2: LNHDA, SQIVND (reference sequence). With 1 base clipped from V and 5 bases from J, the junction kept 12 bases outside the gene matches. The CDR3 DNA reads as TGTGCCAGTAGTATAGCCCATACAGGGGGGTCTGGGGAGACCCAGTACTTC. Encoded protein: CASSIAHTGGSGETQYF.

The chain recombines TRBV28 with TRBJ2-2; the match to TRBD1 covers 7 bases. Trimming at V came to 6 bases and at J to 1 base, leaving 5 bases not matched to a gene. This CDR3 spans 15 amino acids. Looked up from germline, CDR1 is MDHEN and CDR2 is SYDVKM. In DNA, the CDR3 is TGTGCCAGCAGGATCCGGACAGGGAACACCGGGGAGCTGTTTTTT. Its protein product is CASRIRTGNTGELFF.

The chain couples TRBV4-1 to TRBJ1-6; 8 bases align to TRBD1. Trimming at V came to 2 bases and at J to 8 bases, leaving 8 bases not matched to a gene. The CDR3 is made up of 16 amino acids. CDR1 MGHRA and CDR2 YSYEKL come from the germline V gene. DNA for the CDR3: TGCGCCAGCAGCCAATTTGGGCAGGGGGCCGATTCACCCCTCCACTTT. The encoded protein is CASSQFGQGADSPLHF.

The rearrangement uses TRBV6-5 and TRBJ1-1; unclear D gene. The length of the CDR3 is 14 residues. V was shortened by 0 bases and J by 0 bases, with 5 bases between the two germline ends. From germline, CDR1 is MNHEY and CDR2 SVGAGI. CDR3 coding DNA: TGTGCCAGCAGTTACTCGAGCCTGAACACTGAAGCTTTCTTT. It is translated as CASSYSSLNTEAFF.

This chain joins TRBV11-3 and TRBJ1-2, with 11 bases aligning to TRBD1. This CDR3 spans 15 amino acids. V lost 0 bases to trimming and J lost 8 bases; unmatched junction nucleotides: 5. Germline loops: CDR1 SGHNT, CDR2 YENEEA. DNA for the CDR3: TGTGCCAGCAGCTTAGAACGGACAGGGGGCGCGGGCTACACCTTC. This translates into CASSLERTGGAGYTF.

The chain combines TRBV4-3 with TRBJ2-5; 9 nucleotides line up with TRBD2. Germline trimming cut 0 bases from V and 4 bases from J; bases unmatched to any gene: 6. Germline V gene sequence: CDR1 LGHNA, CDR2 YSLEER. There are 16 residues in the CDR3. The chain's CDR3 is CASSQDWRGGPETQYF. CDR3 coding DNA: TGCGCCAGCAGCCAAGACTGGCGGGGGGGGCCAGAGACCCAGTACTTC.

CDR3 sequence reads: CASSLNRGRSYEQYF. As DNA, the CDR3 is TGTGCCAGCAGTCTCAACAGGGGGCGTTCCTACGAGCAGTACTTC. J is TRBJ2-7 and V is TRBV27; 9 bases are a match to TRBD1. The CDR3 totals 15 residues. Germline loops: CDR1 MNHEY, CDR2 SMNVEV (reference sequence). The V gene end was trimmed by 5 bases and the J gene end by 1 base; junction bases not matched to a gene: 6.

Turning to this clone: An end of the junction differs from the germline gene, which may be a read error. The chain carries TRBV7-2 and TRBJ2-1; TRBD2 matches at 11 bases. CDR1 and CDR2 from the germline V gene are SGHTA and FQGNSA. CDR3 length: 14 amino acids. The CDR3 bases are TGTGCCAGCAGTTTAGCGGGGGGGCTCAATGAGCAGTTCTTC. Protein: CASSLAGGLNEQFF.

Only one count was recorded for this clone. The chain employs TRBV28 and TRBJ1-1, with D unclear. CDR3 length equals 15 residues. Trimming removed 5 bases from V and 4 bases from J, with 17 bases in between. CDR1 and CDR2 from the germline V gene are MDHEN and SYDVKM. The CDR3 DNA sequence: TGTGCCAGCAGTCCACCCGTTCTGAGTCTCACTGAAGCTTTCTTT. This gives the protein CASSPPVLSLTEAFF.

CDR3 protein: CASSEAGGTDTQYF. CDR3 DNA sequence: TGTGCCAGCAGTGAGGCAGGGGGGACAGATACGCAGTATTTT. The chain is built from TRBV6-1 and TRBJ2-3; perhaps TRBD1 as D (7 bases). Germline values: CDR1 MNHNS, CDR2 SASEGT. The CDR3 has 14 residues. Trimming left V 3 bases short and J 3 bases short, with 10 bases between.

CDR3 sequence reads: CASSLEGTRPYNEQFF. CDR3 bases: TGTGCCAGCAGCTTAGAAGGGACTCGACCCTACAATGAGCAGTTCTTC. The rearrangement links TRBV11-3 to TRBJ2-1; tentatively, D is TRBD2 (6 bases). The CDR3 is 16 amino acids. Germline assignment: CDR1 SGHNT and CDR2 YENEEA. The ends were cut back, 0 bases at V and 2 bases at J, with 11 bases in the middle.

This clone was seen only once. The V call is TRBV21-1, the J call TRBJ1-6; the DNA was not compared with TRBD1, the D call given in the table. TRBV21-1 is a recognized pseudogene. This CDR3 has 14 amino acids. Written as DNA, the CDR3 is TGTGCCAGCAGCAAAGCAGGGGCTAATTCACCCCTCCACTTT. It encodes CASSKAGANSPLHF.

V is TRBV6-5 and J is TRBJ1-5, with D hard to call. V was clipped by 6 bases and J by 2 bases, with 11 bases between them. The CDR3 is made up of 14 amino acids. Per germline, CDR1 MNHEY and CDR2 SVGAGI. The CDR3 sequence is CASRDGRGNQPQHF. CDR3 DNA sequence: TGTGCCAGCAGAGACGGTCGGGGCAATCAGCCCCAGCATTTT.

This chain links TRBV30 with TRBJ1-1; D not certain. V lost 2 bases, J lost 1 base, and 8 bases lay in between. This CDR3 has 13 residues. Germline V lookup: CDR1 GTSNPN, CDR2 SVGIG (reference sequence). The CDR3 coding sequence is TGTGCCTGGAGTAAACAGCAGAACACTGAAGCTTTCTTT. This sequence encodes CAWSKQQNTEAFF. Variable domain in full (rest from reference TRBV30 and TRBJ1-1): SQTIHQWPATLVQPVGSPLSLECTVEGTSNPNLYWYRQAAGRGLQLLFYSVGIGQISSEVPQNLSASRPQDRQFILSSKKLLLSDSGFYLCAWSKQQNTEAFFGQGTRLTVV.

The chain links TRBV29-1 to TRBJ2-3; 9 bases agree with TRBD2. V shed 7 bases and J 3 bases; nucleotides not matched to a gene: 5. The CDR3 consists of 13 residues. Germline V gene lookup returns CDR1 SQVTM and CDR2 ANQGSEA. The CDR3 sequence: CSGGGGGTDTQYF. The CDR3 DNA sequence: TGCAGCGGCGGGGGGGGAGGGACAGATACGCAGTATTTT.

The chain links TRBV27 to TRBJ2-1, with TRBD1 as a possible D gene (7 bases). The germline V and J ends were trimmed by 7 bases and 7 bases, with 17 bases remaining between them. CDR3 length equals 14 residues. The V gene's germline CDR1 is MNHEY and CDR2 SMNVEV (reference sequence). CDR3 bases: TGTGCCAGCAATTATGGAGGGGGCGGAAATGAGCAGTTCTTC. The encoded protein is CASNYGGGGNEQFF.

V usage is TRBV28 and J usage is TRBJ2-7; tentatively, D is TRBD2 (6 bases). The germline V gene encodes CDR1 MDHEN and CDR2 SYDVKM. Trimming stripped 5 bases from V and 7 bases from J, with 12 bases between. The CDR3 is 12 residues long. CDR3 in DNA: TGTGCCAGCAGTCCAACCGGGAGAGAGCAGTACTTC. Protein: CASSPTGREQYF.

The rearrangement uses TRBV6-5 and TRBJ2-7, with 9 bases lining up with TRBD1. CDR3 length equals 15 residues. The V gene's germline CDR1 is MNHEY and CDR2 SVGAGI. V was clipped by 6 bases and J by 1 base; unmatched bases: 7. The CDR3 region has the DNA TGTGCCAGCAGACTAAACGGACAGGGGTCCTACGAGCAGTACTTC. Protein sequence: CASRLNGQGSYEQYF.

This clone was seen just once. The V call is TRBV9, the J call TRBJ2-2; D not certain. The CDR3 consists of 13 residues. Germline V gene data show CDR1 as SGDLS and CDR2 as YYNGEE. V shed 4 bases and J shed 6 bases, with 10 bases lying between them. CDR3 nucleotides: TGTGCCAGCAGCCCAGATGGTGCCGGGGAGCTGTTTTTT. Protein product: CASSPDGAGELFF.

The J gene is TRBJ1-1, the V gene TRBV28; 8 bases agree with TRBD1. The CDR3 consists of 12 residues. The germline V gene has CDR1 MDHEN and CDR2 SYDVKM. The junction had 7 bases not matched to a gene; V was cut back by 5 bases and J by 11 bases. The CDR3 here is CASSPPDRAAFF. CDR3 in DNA: TGTGCCAGCAGTCCTCCGGACAGGGCGGCTTTCTTT.

A few counts support this clone. This chain uses TRBV27 with TRBJ2-7, with TRBD2 as a possible D gene (6 bases). CDR1 MNHEY and CDR2 SMNVEV come from the germline V gene (reference sequence). The CDR3 consists of 14 residues. V was shortened by 3 bases and J by 2 bases, with 11 bases between the two germline ends. As DNA, the CDR3 is TGTGCCAGCAGTTTTAGCGGAGGGACCTACGAGCAGTACTTC. This translates into CASSFSGGTYEQYF.

CDR3 DNA: TGTGCCAGCAGTGTAAACAGGGGGGAGGCCAACGTCCTGACTTTC. It is translated as CASSVNRGEANVLTF. The chain employs TRBV2 and TRBJ2-6, with TRBD1 matching over 8 bases. The germline gives CDR1 SNHLY, CDR2 FYNNEI. With V trimmed by 4 bases and J by 6 bases, 5 bases remained unmatched. This CDR3 spans 15 amino acids.

This chain joins TRBV6-2 or TRBV6-3 and TRBJ1-2; D call uncertain. V was cut by 2 bases and J by 2 bases, with 15 bases left in between. The CDR3 spans 16 residues. Germline values: CDR1 MNHEY, CDR2 SVGEGT. The CDR3 region has the DNA TGTGCCAGCAGTTACCCTCGCGGCGGTCTGAACTATGGCTACACCTTC. Amino acid sequence: CASSYPRGGLNYGYTF.